This entry is about one TCR beta chain. What it recognizes is unknown. The entry originates in a study of T cells expressing NK-cell markers. Study background: Repertoire data for TCR beta were derived from sorted T cells (CD3+CD56+NKG2C+, CD3+CD56+NKG2C- and CD3+CD56-NKG2C+). Serological testing identified most of the eight sequenced donors as HCMV-seropositive and one as seronegative. Findings of the study overall: Nothing established the HCMV specificity of expanded NKG2C+ T cell clones. For about 6 donors, the dominant NKG2C+ clonotypes made up roughly 1.0-7.5% of their CD8+ T cells.

TCRdb re-called the 5' RACE reads and shows each CDR3 protein once, DNA omitted. This table lists about 150,000 distinct CDR3 sequences. Germline assignment: CDR1 MNHNY and CDR2 SVGAGI (reference sequence). This CDR3 has 14 amino acids. This sequence joins TRBV6-6 and TRBJ2-5. The specimen was blood T cells: a sorted CD56 or NKG2C T cell subset, CD4+ or CD8+ T cells, or bulk PBMC T cells (not recorded which). The receptor was isolated from a woman between 45 and 65 years old in good health. The chain's CDR3 is CASSYVQVQETQYF.